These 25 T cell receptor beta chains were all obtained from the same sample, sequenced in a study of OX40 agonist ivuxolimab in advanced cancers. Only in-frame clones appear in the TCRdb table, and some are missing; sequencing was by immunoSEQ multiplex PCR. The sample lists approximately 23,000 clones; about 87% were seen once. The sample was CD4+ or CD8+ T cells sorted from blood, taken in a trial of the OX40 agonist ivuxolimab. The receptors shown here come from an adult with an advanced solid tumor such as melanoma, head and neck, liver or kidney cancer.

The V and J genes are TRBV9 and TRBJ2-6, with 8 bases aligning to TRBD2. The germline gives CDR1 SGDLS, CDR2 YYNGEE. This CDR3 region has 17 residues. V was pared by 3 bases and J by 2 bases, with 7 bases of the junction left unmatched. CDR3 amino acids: CASSGRGAIAGANVLTF. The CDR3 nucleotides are TGTGCCAGCAGCGGGCGGGGGGCGATAGCTGGGGCCAACGTCCTGACTTTC.

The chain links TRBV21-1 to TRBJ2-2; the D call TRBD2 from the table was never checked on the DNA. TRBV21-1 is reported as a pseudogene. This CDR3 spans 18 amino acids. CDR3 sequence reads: CASTPGTSGLLNTGELFF. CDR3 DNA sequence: TGTGCCAGCACCCCCGGGACTAGCGGACTACTTAACACCGGGGAGCTGTTTTTT.

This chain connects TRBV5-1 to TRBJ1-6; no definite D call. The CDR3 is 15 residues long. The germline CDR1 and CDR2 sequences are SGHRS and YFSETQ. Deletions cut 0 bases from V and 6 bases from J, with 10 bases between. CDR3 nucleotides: TGCGCCAGCAGCTTGGTACCGGGTAGTAATTCACCCCTCCACTTT. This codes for CASSLVPGSNSPLHF.

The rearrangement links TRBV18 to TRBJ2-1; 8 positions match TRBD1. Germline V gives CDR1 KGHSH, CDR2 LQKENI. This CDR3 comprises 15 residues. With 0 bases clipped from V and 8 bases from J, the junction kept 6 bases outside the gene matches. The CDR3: CASSPPRQGAHEQFF. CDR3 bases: TGTGCCAGCTCACCACCGAGGCAGGGGGCTCATGAGCAGTTCTTC.

The DNA of the CDR3 is TGTGCCAGCAGCTTAGGACTAGCGGGAGTTGCAGATACGCAGTATTTT. This codes for CASSLGLAGVADTQYF. The V and J genes are TRBV7-9 and TRBJ2-3, with 12 nucleotides matching TRBD2. Germline loops: CDR1 SEHNR, CDR2 FQNEAQ (reference sequence). V trimming: 1 base; J trimming: 4 bases; junction bases outside the gene matches: 3. The CDR3 sequence is 16 residues long.

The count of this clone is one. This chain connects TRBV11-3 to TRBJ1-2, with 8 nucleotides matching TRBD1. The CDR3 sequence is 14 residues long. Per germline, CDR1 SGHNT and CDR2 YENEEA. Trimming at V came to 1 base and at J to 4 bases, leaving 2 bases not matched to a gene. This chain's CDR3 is CASSLGDRSYGYTF. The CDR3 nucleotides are TGTGCCAGCAGCTTAGGGGACAGGAGCTATGGCTACACCTTC.

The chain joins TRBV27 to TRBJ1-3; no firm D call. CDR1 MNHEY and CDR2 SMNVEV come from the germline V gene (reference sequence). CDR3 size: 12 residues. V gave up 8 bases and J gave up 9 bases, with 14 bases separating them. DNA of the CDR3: TGTGCCAGCTCCTCCCATTTGGGCACCATATATTTT. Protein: CASSSHLGTIYF.

The CDR3 here is CASSPFGETYEQYF. The DNA for the CDR3 is TGTGCCAGTAGTCCTTTTGGGGAGACCTACGAGCAGTACTTC. This chain uses TRBV19 with TRBJ2-7; tentatively, D is TRBD2 (5 bases). The germline V gene encodes CDR1 LNHDA and CDR2 SQIVND (reference sequence). V shed 5 bases and J shed 2 bases, with 13 bases lying between them. The CDR3 is made up of 14 amino acids. Full variable domain (rest looked up from reference TRBV19 and TRBJ2-7): DGGITQSPKYLFRKEGQNVTLSCEQNLNHDAMYWYRQDPGQGLRLIYYSQIVNDFQKGDIAEGYSVSREKKESFPLTVTSAQKNPTAFYLCASSPFGETYEQYFGPGTRLTVT.

CDR3 protein: CASRSRVWKDSNQPQHF. DNA for the CDR3: TGTGCCAGCAGGAGTCGGGTATGGAAGGATAGCAATCAGCCCCAGCATTTT. This chain joins TRBV6-4 and TRBJ1-5; no clear D gene. The germline CDR1 and CDR2 sequences are MRHNA and SNTAGT. V was clipped by 6 bases and J by 0 bases, with 18 bases between them. This CDR3 comprises 17 residues.

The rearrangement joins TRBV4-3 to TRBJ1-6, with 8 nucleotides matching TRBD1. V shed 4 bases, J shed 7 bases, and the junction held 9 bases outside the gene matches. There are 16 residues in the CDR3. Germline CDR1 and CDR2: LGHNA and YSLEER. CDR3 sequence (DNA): TGCGCCAGCAGCCCTGCCGCCGACAGGGGAAATTCACCCCTCCACTTT. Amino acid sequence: CASSPAADRGNSPLHF.

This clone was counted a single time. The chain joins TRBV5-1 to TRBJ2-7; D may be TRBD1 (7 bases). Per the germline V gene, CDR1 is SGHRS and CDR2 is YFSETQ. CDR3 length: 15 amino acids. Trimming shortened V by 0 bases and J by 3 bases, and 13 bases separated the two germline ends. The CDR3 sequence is CASSLDRGGFYEQYF. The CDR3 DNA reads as TGCGCCAGCAGCTTGGACAGGGGAGGTTTCTACGAGCAGTACTTC. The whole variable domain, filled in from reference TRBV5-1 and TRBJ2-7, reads KAGVTQTPRYLIKTRGQQVTLSCSPISGHRSVSWYQQTPGQGLQFLFEYFSETQRNKGNFPGRFSGRQFSNSRSEMNVSTLELGDSALYLCASSLDRGGFYEQYFGPGTRLTVT.

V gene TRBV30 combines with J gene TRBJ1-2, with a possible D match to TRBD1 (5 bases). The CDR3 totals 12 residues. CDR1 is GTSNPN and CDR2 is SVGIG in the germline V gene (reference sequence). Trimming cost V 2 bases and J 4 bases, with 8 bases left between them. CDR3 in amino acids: CAWSSTAYGYTF. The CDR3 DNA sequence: TGTGCCTGGAGTTCGACAGCCTATGGCTACACCTTC.

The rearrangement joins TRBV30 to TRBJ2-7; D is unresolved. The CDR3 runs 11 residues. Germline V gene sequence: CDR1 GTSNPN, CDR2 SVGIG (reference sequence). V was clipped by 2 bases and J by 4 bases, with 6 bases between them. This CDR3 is CAWSRAYEQYF. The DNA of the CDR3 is TGTGCCTGGAGTCGCGCTTACGAGCAGTACTTC.

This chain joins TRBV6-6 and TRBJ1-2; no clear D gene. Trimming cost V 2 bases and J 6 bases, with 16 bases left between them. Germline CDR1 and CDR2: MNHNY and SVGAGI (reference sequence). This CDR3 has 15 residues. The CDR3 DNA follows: TGTGCCAGCAGTTACGCGACGGCTCACACGGATGGCTACACCTTC. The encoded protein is CASSYATAHTDGYTF.

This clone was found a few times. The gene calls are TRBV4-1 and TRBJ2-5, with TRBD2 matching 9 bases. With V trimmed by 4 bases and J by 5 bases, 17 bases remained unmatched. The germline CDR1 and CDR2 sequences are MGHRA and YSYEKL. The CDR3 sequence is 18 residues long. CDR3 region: CASSRAGTSSSMRETQYF. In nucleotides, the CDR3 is TGCGCCAGCAGCCGAGCCGGGACTAGCTCCTCTATGAGGGAGACCCAGTACTTC.

The CDR3 spells CATRDVGLATYEQYF. CDR3 in DNA: TGTGCCACCAGGGATGTCGGACTAGCGACTTACGAGCAGTACTTC. The rearrangement joins TRBV15 to TRBJ2-7; 9 positions agree with TRBD2. The CDR3 consists of 15 residues. Germline CDR1 and CDR2: LNHNV and YYDKDF (reference sequence). V dropped 6 bases and J dropped 4; count of bases not matched to a gene: 10.

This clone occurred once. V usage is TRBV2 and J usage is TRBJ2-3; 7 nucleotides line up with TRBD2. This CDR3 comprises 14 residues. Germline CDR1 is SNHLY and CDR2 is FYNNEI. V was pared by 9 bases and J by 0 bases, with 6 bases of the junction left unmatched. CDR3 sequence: CARESGKSTDTQYF. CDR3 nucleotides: TGTGCCAGGGAGAGCGGGAAAAGCACAGATACGCAGTATTTT.

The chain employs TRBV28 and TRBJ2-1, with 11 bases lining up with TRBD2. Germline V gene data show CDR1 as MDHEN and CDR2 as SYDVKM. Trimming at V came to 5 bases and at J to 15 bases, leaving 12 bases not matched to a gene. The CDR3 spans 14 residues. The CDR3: CASSPPSGRPSTFF. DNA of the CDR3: TGTGCCAGCAGTCCCCCTAGCGGGAGGCCGTCGACGTTCTTC.

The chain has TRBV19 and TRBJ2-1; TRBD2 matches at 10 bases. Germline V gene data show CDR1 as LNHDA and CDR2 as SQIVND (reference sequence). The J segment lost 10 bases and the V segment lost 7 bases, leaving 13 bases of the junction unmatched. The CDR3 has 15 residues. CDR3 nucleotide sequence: TGTGCCAGTATGGCCTTGTTAGCGGGAGGAGGGGAGCAGTTCTTC. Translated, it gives CASMALLAGGGEQFF.

CDR3 loop: CASSVQNTGELFF. The DNA for the CDR3 is TGTGCCAGCAGCGTACAGAACACCGGGGAGCTGTTTTTT. V and J are TRBV5-5 and TRBJ2-2; D remains unclear. V lost 4 bases, J lost 1 base, and 5 bases lay in between. The V gene's germline CDR1 is SGHKS and CDR2 YYEKEE (reference sequence). The CDR3 runs to 13 residues.

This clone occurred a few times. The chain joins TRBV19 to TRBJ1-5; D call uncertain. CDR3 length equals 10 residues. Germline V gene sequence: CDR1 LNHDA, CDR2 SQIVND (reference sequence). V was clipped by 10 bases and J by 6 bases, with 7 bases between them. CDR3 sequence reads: CATGSQPQHF. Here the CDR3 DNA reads TGTGCCACGGGGAGTCAGCCCCAGCATTTT.

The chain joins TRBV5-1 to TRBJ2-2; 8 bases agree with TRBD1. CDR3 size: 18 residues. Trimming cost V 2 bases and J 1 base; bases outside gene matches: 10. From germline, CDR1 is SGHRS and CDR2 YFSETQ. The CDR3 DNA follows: TGCGCCAGCAGCTTCTCACTTAGGACAGGGCAGAACACCGGGGAGCTGTTTTTT. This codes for CASSFSLRTGQNTGELFF.

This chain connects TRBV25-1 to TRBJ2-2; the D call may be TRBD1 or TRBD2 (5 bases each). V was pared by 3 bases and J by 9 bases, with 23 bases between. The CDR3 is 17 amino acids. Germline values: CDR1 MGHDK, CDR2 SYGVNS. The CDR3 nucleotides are TGTGCCAGCAGTGACTCTCGGTCCGGGACGCCGTCCAGGGAGCTGTTTTTT. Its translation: CASSDSRSGTPSRELFF.

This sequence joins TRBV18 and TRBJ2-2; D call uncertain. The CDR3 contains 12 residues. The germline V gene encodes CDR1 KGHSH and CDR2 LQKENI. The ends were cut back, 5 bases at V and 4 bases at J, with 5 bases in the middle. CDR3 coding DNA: TGTGCCAGCTCAGGAACCACCGGGGAGCTGTTTTTT. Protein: CASSGTTGELFF.

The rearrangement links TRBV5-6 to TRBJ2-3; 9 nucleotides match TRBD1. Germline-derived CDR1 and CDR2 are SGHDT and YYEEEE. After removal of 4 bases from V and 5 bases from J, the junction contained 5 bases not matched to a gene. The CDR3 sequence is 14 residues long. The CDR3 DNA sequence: TGTGCCAGCAGCCCGGGACAGGGTTTAGATACGCAGTATTTT. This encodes CASSPGQGLDTQYF.